One and the same sample provided the 6 T cell receptor beta chains below, sequenced in a study of blood T cells in healthy people across ages. A sample-barcoded 5' primer and a J-beta primer mix were used in a second PCR of roughly 7 to 11 cycles. TCRdb re-called the 5' RACE reads with MiXCR, one entry per CDR3 protein. The sample includes hundreds of thousands of distinct CDR3 sequences, roughly half of them seen just once. The sequencing input was blood. The receptors derive from an elderly woman in good health.

For this clonotype: This may stem from a read error, because a much larger clone lies one nucleotide away. The chain is built from TRBV6-5 and TRBJ2-5, with 7 bases matching TRBD1. The CDR3 is made up of 14 amino acids. Germline CDR1 and CDR2: MNHEY and SVGAGI. The trim removed 5 bases at V and 11 bases at J, leaving 14 bases unmatched. Here the CDR3 reads CASSRIQGMGEQYF. CDR3 nucleotides: TGTGCCAGCAGTCGGATACAGGGGATGGGTGAGCAGTACTTC.

At least ten counts were recorded for this clonotype. The chain combines TRBV6-6 with TRBJ2-2; 7 bases align to TRBD1. Germline CDR1 reads MNHNY; CDR2 reads SVGAGI (reference sequence). The CDR3 has 16 amino acids. V lost 0 bases and J lost 4; bases outside the gene matches: 5. CDR3 protein: CASSYSATGPTGELFF. The CDR3 DNA follows: TGTGCCAGCAGTTACTCAGCGACAGGGCCCACCGGGGAGCTGTTTTTT.

Turning to this clonotype: A much larger clone lies one base from this, so it may be a read error. The chain couples TRBV10-1 to TRBJ2-1; 7 bases match TRBD2. The CDR3 is made up of 14 amino acids. Germline loops: CDR1 WNHNN, CDR2 SYGVQD (reference sequence). The V and J ends lost 2 bases and 7 bases, in that order; junction bases with no gene match: 5. The DNA for the CDR3 is TGCGCCAGCAGTGAGGCGGGGGTAAGGAATGAGCAGTTCTTC. Amino acids: CASSEAGVRNEQFF.

V is TRBV4-1 and J is TRBJ1-6; D not certain. Trimming removed 4 bases at V and 8 bases at J, with 6 bases between. The germline V gene has CDR1 MGHRA and CDR2 YSYEKL. The CDR3 loop spans 12 amino acids. CDR3 sequence: CASSPADSPLHF. CDR3 bases: TGCGCCAGCAGCCCGGCCGATTCACCCCTCCACTTT.

The chain uses TRBV4-1 and TRBJ2-7; 11 bases are shared with TRBD2. V lost 2 bases, J lost 2 bases, and 5 bases stayed unmatched. The CDR3 loop spans 16 amino acids. Germline CDR1 is MGHRA and CDR2 is YSYEKL. This CDR3 reads CASSQPTSGSPYEQYF. DNA for the CDR3: TGCGCCAGCAGCCAACCTACTAGCGGGAGCCCCTACGAGCAGTACTTC.

Comment on this clonotype: This may be a read error, as it is one base from a much larger clone. V usage is TRBV5-1 and J usage is TRBJ2-7; D possibly corresponds to TRBD1 (5 bases). Trimming took off 4 bases at V and 7 bases at J, with 24 bases between the two ends. The CDR3 covers 16 residues. Germline V gene lookup returns CDR1 SGHRS and CDR2 YFSETQ. The chain's CDR3 is CASSPLGQGLDYEQYF. As DNA, the CDR3 is TGCGCCAGCAGCCCGCTCGGGCAGGGTTTGGATTATGAGCAGTACTTC.